This TCR beta chain came from a study of T cell changes during pregnancy in multiple sclerosis. Germline values: CDR1 MNHNS, CDR2 SASEGT. The CDR3 sequence is 14 residues long. The trim removed 8 bases at V and 5 bases at J, leaving 11 bases unmatched. Assay used: immunoSEQ multiplex PCR; TCRdb lists only in-frame clones, some missing. Of fewer than 50,000 clones in the sample, roughly 94% are singletons; the top ten hold 5.5%. The chain couples TRBV6-1 to TRBJ1-2; 7 nucleotides match TRBD1. The sequence was obtained from a female donor with multiple sclerosis, enrolled in a pregnancy study. Here the sequenced sample was CD8+ T cells from peripheral blood mononuclear cells, taken before pregnancy. CDR3 sequence reads: CASFLTGFVYGYTF. The DNA of the CDR3 is TGTGCCAGCTTTCTGACAGGGTTCGTTTATGGCTACACCTTC.